The sequence of this T cell receptor beta chain was determined in a study of T cell responses to AZD1222 COVID-19 vaccine. This CDR3 is 15 amino acids long. In germline, CDR1 is SGDLS, CDR2 YYNGEE. Trimming cost V 0 bases and J 3 bases; bases outside gene matches: 6. The study's findings and limits: There were mostly white British donors and more females than males, and clonal diversity was possibly underestimated.

Assay: immunoSEQ multiplex PCR; the TCRdb copy retains only in-frame clones and omits some. The table includes roughly 160,000 clones, 90% detected once. Points on this clone: Antigen unknown.

J is TRBJ2-7 and V is TRBV9; TRBD1 matches 7 bases. The specimen was peripheral blood, collected on day 0 of AZD1222 vaccination. The sequence was obtained from an adult in good health. The CDR3 spells CASSVEPGGLYEQYF. Written as DNA, the CDR3 is TGTGCCAGCAGCGTAGAACCAGGGGGTCTCTACGAGCAGTACTTC.